What follows are 21 T cell receptor beta chains derived from one specimen sequenced in a study of patients and donors after allogeneic stem cell transplantation. One entry per CDR3 protein results from TCRdb running MiXCR on the RT-PCR reads. The table lists a few hundred thousand distinct CDR3 sequences, roughly two fifths of them singletons. Sequenced: blood, either unsorted or a sorted T cell fraction (not recorded which). These TCRs come from a human donor who was either an allogeneic HSCT recipient or a stem cell or donor lymphocyte infusion donor (not recorded which). It is not recorded whose cells these are; they may come from a transplant donor.

The chain links TRBV5-1 to TRBJ2-3; 9 nucleotides match TRBD2. Germline CDR1 reads SGHRS; CDR2 reads YFSETQ. CDR3 length equals 16 residues. Unmatched junction bases numbered 11, after V lost 4 bases and J lost 5 bases. Written as DNA, the CDR3 is TGCGCCAGCAGCGCTGTAGCGGGGGCCCCGGTAGATACGCAGTATTTT. Translation gives CASSAVAGAPVDTQYF.

This clonotype was picked up a small number of times. This chain links TRBV18 with TRBJ1-1; D unclear. The CDR3 extends over 17 amino acids. Trimming took off 3 bases at V and 1 base at J, with 18 bases between the two ends. CDR1 KGHSH and CDR2 LQKENI come from the germline V gene. CDR3 nucleotides: TGTGCCAGCTCACCTCTAGGTGAGGGAGTAAGGAACACTGAAGCTTTCTTT. Encoded protein: CASSPLGEGVRNTEAFF. Drawing the rest from reference TRBV18 and TRBJ1-1, the complete variable domain is NAGVMQNPRHLVRRRGQEARLRCSPMKGHSHVYWYRQLPEEGLKFMVYLQKENIIDESGMPKERFSAEFPKEGPSILRIQQVVRGDSAAYFCASSPLGEGVRNTEAFFGQGTRLTVV.

The chain couples TRBV7-9 to TRBJ1-1, with D possibly matching TRBD1 (6 bases). Trimming cost V 5 bases and J 6 bases, with 19 bases left between them. The CDR3 spans 15 residues. The germline CDR1 and CDR2 sequences are SEHNR and FQNEAQ (reference sequence). The chain's CDR3 is CASSVQGVSFSEAFF. In nucleotides, the CDR3 is TGTGCCAGCAGCGTACAGGGTGTTAGCTTCTCTGAAGCTTTCTTT.

The CDR3 nucleotides read TGCAGTGCTAGAGATCTACAGGGGGCACGGGGTGAAGCTTTCTTT. It translates to CSARDLQGARGEAFF. The chain links TRBV20-1 to TRBJ1-1; 9 bases are a match to TRBD1. The CDR3 spans 15 residues. Looked up from germline, CDR1 is DFQATT and CDR2 is SNEGSKA (reference sequence). The trim removed 0 bases at V and 7 bases at J, leaving 9 bases unmatched.

This clonotype was detected only a few times. The J gene is TRBJ1-6, the V gene TRBV18; D might be TRBD1 (5 bases). Trimming removed 2 bases from V and 9 bases from J, with 14 bases in between. CDR1 and CDR2 (germline): KGHSH, LQKENI. The CDR3 runs to 15 residues. The CDR3, as DNA: TGTGCCAGCTCACCAAGGCAGGGTGATGCTTCACCCCTCCACTTT. Residues: CASSPRQGDASPLHF. Full variable domain (missing parts from reference TRBV18 and TRBJ1-6): NAGVMQNPRHLVRRRGQEARLRCSPMKGHSHVYWYRQLPEEGLKFMVYLQKENIIDESGMPKERFSAEFPKEGPSILRIQQVVRGDSAAYFCASSPRQGDASPLHFGNGTRLTVT.

Only a few counts were recorded for this clonotype. The rearrangement joins TRBV30 to TRBJ2-3; D uncertain. V dropped 2 bases and J dropped 4 bases, with 4 bases sitting between them. This CDR3 is built from 11 residues. Germline V CDR1 and CDR2: GTSNPN, SVGIG (reference sequence). CDR3 in amino acids: CAWSNADTQYF. CDR3 nucleotide sequence: TGTGCCTGGAGTAATGCAGATACGCAGTATTTT.

The chain carries TRBV2 and TRBJ1-1; D may be TRBD1 (5 bases). V dropped 4 bases and J dropped 6 bases, with 15 bases sitting between them. The CDR3 is 14 residues long. Germline lookup yields CDR1 SNHLY and CDR2 FYNNEI. CDR3 in DNA: TGTGCCAGCAGTGTTCGTAGGACAACGCCTGAAGCTTTCTTT. This encodes CASSVRRTTPEAFF.

The chain combines TRBV20-1 with TRBJ2-1; D possibly corresponds to TRBD2 (5 bases). This CDR3 region has 16 residues. CDR1 and CDR2 (germline): DFQATT, SNEGSKA (reference sequence). The V end lost 5 bases, the J end lost 6 bases, and 23 bases lay between the germline ends. Written as DNA, the CDR3 is TGCAGTGCTTATTATTTATTAGCGTGGGTTCCCAATGAGCAGTTCTTC. This gives the protein CSAYYLLAWVPNEQFF.

The rearrangement uses TRBV28 and TRBJ1-1, with no clear D. V gave up 4 bases and J gave up 2 bases, with 17 bases separating them. CDR1 MDHEN and CDR2 SYDVKM come from the germline V gene. This CDR3 region has 16 residues. The CDR3 sequence: CASSWFSATGNTEAFF. CDR3 in DNA: TGTGCCAGCAGTTGGTTTTCGGCGACGGGTAACACTGAAGCTTTCTTT. The whole variable domain, remainder taken from reference TRBV28 and TRBJ1-1, is DVKVTQSSRYLVKRTGEKVFLECVQDMDHENMFWYRQDPGLGLRLIYFSYDVKMKEKGDIPEGYSVSREKKERFSLILESASTNQTSMYLCASSWFSATGNTEAFFGQGTRLTVV.

This clonotype was observed a few times. The gene calls are TRBV7-2 and TRBJ1-3; possible D gene TRBD1, 5 bases. CDR1 is SGHTA, CDR2 FQGNSA, per germline. The CDR3 is 15 residues long. With 2 bases removed from V and 0 bases from J, the gap between germline ends came to 8 bases. The CDR3, as DNA: TGTGCCAGCAGCTTACAGGGCACCTCTGGAAACACCATATATTTT. It yields the protein CASSLQGTSGNTIYF.

V usage is TRBV10-3 and J usage is TRBJ2-5; TRBD1 matches 10 bases. The CDR3 has 13 residues. J was trimmed by 4 bases and V by 6 bases; bases with no gene match: 2. From germline, CDR1 is ENHRY and CDR2 SYGVKD. The CDR3 DNA follows: TGTGCCATCAGAGACAGGGGGCGAGAGACCCAGTACTTC. It yields the protein CAIRDRGRETQYF.

In this sample, this clonotype turned up a few times. J is TRBJ1-2 and V is TRBV12-3 or TRBV12-4; D not resolved. The CDR3 sequence is 14 residues long. Trimming stripped 5 bases from V and 4 bases from J, with 14 bases between. The CDR3 protein is CASSIRFRAYGYTF. In DNA, the CDR3 is TGTGCCAGCAGTATCAGGTTTCGGGCCTATGGCTACACCTTC.

The J gene is TRBJ1-6, the V gene TRBV20-1; D remains unclear. Trimming removed 3 bases at V and 12 bases at J, with 15 bases between. Germline CDR1 and CDR2: DFQATT and SNEGSKA (reference sequence). The CDR3 contains 13 residues. CDR3 region: CSASDGPGRPLHF. DNA for the CDR3: TGCAGTGCTAGCGACGGTCCCGGGAGACCCCTCCACTTT.

The CDR3 sequence is CAISTSGGETQYF. CDR3 nucleotide sequence: TGTGCCATCAGTACTAGCGGGGGAGAGACCCAGTACTTC. The chain uses TRBV10-3 and TRBJ2-5; 11 nucleotides align to TRBD2. The junction had 0 bases not matched to a gene; V was cut back by 5 bases and J by 4 bases. CDR1 is ENHRY, CDR2 SYGVKD, per germline. The length of the CDR3 is 13 residues.

This clonotype has more than one count but fewer than ten. The V and J genes are TRBV27 and TRBJ1-5, with D unresolved. Trimming took 5 bases from V and 5 from J, leaving 13 bases between them. The CDR3 is made up of 14 amino acids. Germline V gene data show CDR1 as MNHEY and CDR2 as SMNVEV (reference sequence). CDR3 region: CASSHGRKDQPQHF. CDR3 nucleotides: TGTGCCAGCAGTCACGGACGGAAAGATCAGCCCCAGCATTTT.

This clonotype showed up just a few times. The V gene is TRBV30, the J gene TRBJ1-2; no firm D call. V shed 5 bases and J shed 0 bases, with 13 bases lying between them. The CDR3 runs to 14 residues. Germline V gene sequence: CDR1 GTSNPN, CDR2 SVGIG (reference sequence). Here the CDR3 reads CAWGPAPSNYGYTF. CDR3 nucleotide sequence: TGTGCCTGGGGGCCGGCTCCATCTAACTATGGCTACACCTTC.

The genes are TRBV28 and TRBJ1-2, with D perhaps matching TRBD1 (5 bases). The CDR3 extends over 14 amino acids. Between the trimmed V and J ends, which lost 3 bases and 4 bases, there was a span of 12 bases. Germline CDR1 reads MDHEN; CDR2 reads SYDVKM. The CDR3 is CASSFQGSPYGYTF. The CDR3 coding sequence is TGTGCCAGCAGTTTTCAGGGATCCCCCTATGGCTACACCTTC.

The V and J genes are TRBV28 and TRBJ2-1, with D perhaps TRBD1 (5 bases). CDR3 length equals 14 residues. V dropped 5 bases and J dropped 3 bases, with 11 bases sitting between them. Germline V gene data show CDR1 as MDHEN and CDR2 as SYDVKM. For the CDR3, the DNA is TGTGCCAGCAGTGGGGCTCCCCGCTACAATGAGCAGTTCTTC. It yields the protein CASSGAPRYNEQFF.

This clonotype has more than one count but fewer than ten. The chain employs TRBV29-1 and TRBJ1-1, with a weak D call TRBD1 (5 bases). The V gene's germline CDR1 is SQVTM and CDR2 ANQGSEA. V lost 7 bases and J 2 bases, leaving 14 bases between the germline ends. The CDR3 spans 13 residues. The CDR3 DNA reads TGCAGCGCAGCGGGACTCTTCAACACTGAAGCTTTCTTT. Encoded protein: CSAAGLFNTEAFF.

The genes are TRBV3-1 and TRBJ2-5, with 7 bases lining up with TRBD2. CDR3 length equals 16 residues. Trimming removed 0 bases from V and 1 base from J; junction bases left unmatched: 5. Germline lookup yields CDR1 LGHDT and CDR2 YNNKEL (reference sequence). The CDR3 coding sequence is TGTGCCAGCAGCCAAGATGCTAGCGGTTCCCAAGAGACCCAGTACTTC. Its translation is CASSQDASGSQETQYF.

The gene calls are TRBV9 and TRBJ1-6, with 8 bases aligning to TRBD1. The CDR3 loop spans 15 amino acids. V gave up 4 bases and J gave up 7 bases; unmatched junction bases: 7. The germline CDR1 and CDR2 sequences are SGDLS and YYNGEE. The CDR3 DNA reads as TGTGCCAGCAGCAGTCGACAGGGGAGGAATTCACCCCTCCACTTT. The encoded protein is CASSSRQGRNSPLHF.